A selection of T cell receptor beta chains follows, all from one sample in a study of T cell repertoires in cytomegalovirus infection. MiXCR was run by TCRdb on the reads, yielding one entry per CDR3 protein. The sample consists of under 600,000 distinct CDR3 sequences, about 17% of them appearing once. Sequenced input: CD8+ T cells from PBMCs. The source of these receptors is a human donor in good health (CMV status not recorded). Some clones in this sample may be carry-over from other donors' samples. The CDR3 runs from the conserved cysteine through the conserved F or W. D genes are given only for firm matches. Only part of the rows carry a size: once, few, many, or a class if the clone is expanded.

clone_size d_call j_call v_call cdr3_nt cdr3_aa
many . TRBJ1-1 TRBV12-3/TRBV12-4 TGTGCCAGCAGTCAAGGGGGTAGCACTGAAGCTTTCTTT CASSQGGSTEAFF
many . TRBJ1-1 TRBV6-1 TGTGCCACCCCAAAGGGGGTGAACACTGAAGCTTTCTTT CATPKGVNTEAFF
many . TRBJ2-5 TRBV7-9 TGTGCCAGCAGCTTCGTAGGAGGGGAGACCCAGTACTTC CASSFVGGETQYF
. . TRBJ1-2 TRBV27 TGTGCCAGCCGAGGTGGAGGACTCGGACTACATGGCTACACCTTC CASRGGGLGLHGYTF
. . TRBJ1-2 TRBV14 TGTGCCAGCAGCCAATTCTTCGGCAGTTATAACTATGGCTACACCTTC CASSQFFGSYNYGYTF
many TRBD1 TRBJ2-1 TRBV2 TGTGCCAGCAGTGAAGCCAGGACAGGGGTCAATGAGCAGTTCTTC CASSEARTGVNEQFF
few TRBD2 TRBJ2-7 TRBV19 TGTGCCAGTAGTATATTCGGGTCGGGGGGAGAGCAGTACTTC CASSIFGSGGEQYF
few . TRBJ2-1 TRBV29-1 TGCAGCGGTGAAGGATTCAATGAGCAGTTCTTC CSGEGFNEQFF
few . TRBJ2-3 TRBV5-1 TGCGCCAGCAGCTTGGAACAGCCAGATACGCAGTATTTT CASSLEQPDTQYF
few . TRBJ2-2 TRBV2 TGTGCCAGCATGGGCGGGGAGCTGTTTTTT CASMGGELFF
few . TRBJ1-2 TRBV2 TGTGCCAGCAACCCAGGGTTTGGCTACACCTTC CASNPGFGYTF
. . TRBJ1-5 TRBV28 TGTGCCAGCAGTTTTGAGAGGTATAGCAATCAGCCCCAGCATTTT CASSFERYSNQPQHF
many TRBD2 TRBJ2-5 TRBV7-6 TGTGCCAGAAGGTCCTCGGGGGGGAGGAGAGGAAATCGGGAGACCCAGTACTTC CARRSSGGRRGNRETQYF
few . TRBJ2-2 TRBV2 TGTGCCAGCTCCGGAAAGTCCGGGGAGCTGTTTTTT CASSGKSGELFF